The clone carrying this T cell receptor (beta chain) was counted between two and nine times. Its specificity is not known. TCRdb itself ran the 5' RACE reads through MiXCR, one entry per CDR3 protein. Of more than 400,000 distinct CDR3 sequences listed, nearly 15% were seen once; the top ten hold roughly 0.42%. This CDR3 region has 15 residues. V dropped 5 bases and J dropped 1; count of bases not matched to a gene: 5. CDR1 and CDR2 from the germline V gene are SGHTA and FQGNSA. This sample was included in a study of identical twins. Findings of the study overall: Analyses of zero insertions could be partly confounded by invariant MAIT and iNKT cells. Among beta out-of-frame sequences, excess sharing between twins appeared weaker.

The same specimen was also included in a second study, on yellow fever vaccine responses in identical twins.

The receptor's source is a woman younger than 30 in good health. Sequenced material: CD4+ T cells sorted from blood. This chain links TRBV7-2 with TRBJ2-1; 7 nucleotides align to TRBD2. The chain's CDR3 is CASSPTSRSYNEQFF. For the CDR3, the DNA is TGTGCCAGCAGCCCGACTAGCAGGTCCTACAATGAGCAGTTCTTC.